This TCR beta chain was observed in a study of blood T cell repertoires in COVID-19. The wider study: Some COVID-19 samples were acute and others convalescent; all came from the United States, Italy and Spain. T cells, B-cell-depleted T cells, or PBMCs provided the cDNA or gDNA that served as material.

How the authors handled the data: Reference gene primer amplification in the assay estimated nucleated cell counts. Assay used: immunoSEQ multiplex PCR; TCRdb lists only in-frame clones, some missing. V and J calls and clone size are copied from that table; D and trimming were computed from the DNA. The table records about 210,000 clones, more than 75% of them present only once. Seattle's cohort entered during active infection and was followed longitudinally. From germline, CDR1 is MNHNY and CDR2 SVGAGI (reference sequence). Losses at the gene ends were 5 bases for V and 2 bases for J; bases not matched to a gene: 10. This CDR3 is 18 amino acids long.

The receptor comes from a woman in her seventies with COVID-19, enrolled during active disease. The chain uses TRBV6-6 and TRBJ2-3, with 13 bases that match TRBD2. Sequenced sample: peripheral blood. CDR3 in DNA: TGTGCCAGCAGTCGAAAAGGGACTAGCGGGACCACCACAGATACGCAGTATTTT. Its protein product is CASSRKGTSGTTTDTQYF.